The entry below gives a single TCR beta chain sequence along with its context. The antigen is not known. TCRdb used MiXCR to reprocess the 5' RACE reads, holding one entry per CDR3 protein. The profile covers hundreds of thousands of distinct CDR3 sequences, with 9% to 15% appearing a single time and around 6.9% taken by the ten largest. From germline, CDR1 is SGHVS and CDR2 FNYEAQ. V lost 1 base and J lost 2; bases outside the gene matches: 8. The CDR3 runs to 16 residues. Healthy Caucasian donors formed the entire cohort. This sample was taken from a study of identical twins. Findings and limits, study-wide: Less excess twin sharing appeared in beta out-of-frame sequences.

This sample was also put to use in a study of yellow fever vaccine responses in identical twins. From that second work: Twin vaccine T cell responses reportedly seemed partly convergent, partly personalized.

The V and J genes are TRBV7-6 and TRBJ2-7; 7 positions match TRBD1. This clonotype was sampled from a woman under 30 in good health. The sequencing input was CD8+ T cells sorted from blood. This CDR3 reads CASSLGFGQGAYEQYF. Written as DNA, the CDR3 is TGTGCCAGCAGCTTAGGTTTCGGGCAGGGGGCCTACGAGCAGTACTTC.